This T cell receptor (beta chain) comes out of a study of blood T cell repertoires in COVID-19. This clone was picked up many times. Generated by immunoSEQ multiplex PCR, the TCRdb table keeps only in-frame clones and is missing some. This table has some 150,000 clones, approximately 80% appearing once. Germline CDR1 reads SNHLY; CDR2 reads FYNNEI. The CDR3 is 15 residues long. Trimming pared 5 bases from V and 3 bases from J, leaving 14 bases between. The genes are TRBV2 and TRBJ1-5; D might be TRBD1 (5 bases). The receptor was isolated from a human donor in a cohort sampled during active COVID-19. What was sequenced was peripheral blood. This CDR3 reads CASSRERGNNQPQHF. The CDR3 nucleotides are TGTGCCAGCAGTCGGGAGCGGGGGAACAATCAGCCCCAGCATTTT.